The entry below describes one TCR beta chain. This clone occurred once. The antigen it recognizes is unknown. Per-nucleotide qualities are absent, and no much larger clonotype sits a single base away. This entry belongs to a study of shared clonotypes between healthy human individuals (dated by TCRdb to 2018 to 2020). For the study in its entirety: The cohort comprised a couple of women and a few men aged 18 to 49 years. For each donor, CD4 naive and CD4 memory were each run on three plates, CD8 naive on two plates, and CD8 memory on one plate. To estimate repertoire size and how much clonotype sharing occurs between individuals, the study deeply sequenced the blood TCR repertoires of five healthy adults. To increase sequencing depth and limit assay-specific biases, TCR repertoire library preparation and sequencing were carried out by different laboratories using diverse techniques. Leukapheresis yielded between about 0.8 and 9.5 billion PBMCs per donor. Study-level results and caveats: Naive subsets generally had larger estimated clonotype richness than memory subsets did. Because the study included only a small number of donors, the genetic and exposure-history diversity represented was limited. Only blood was sampled, and tissue TCR repertoires likely differ from those in blood. Based on pairwise subsampling, the degree of clonotype sharing among donors was expected to be affected by sequencing depth. Clonotypes shared by all four sorted-subset donors showed higher generation probabilities than non-shared clonotypes. Rarefaction of sorted-subset datasets indicated incomplete sequencing despite the large sequencing depth. Sharing across several donors was observed for around 5% of naive CD4, about 4% of naive CD8, around 2.5% of memory CD4, and less than 0.45% of memory CD8 clonotypes.

CD8 naive samples were CD45RO-negative cells positively selected for CCR7, giving a CD45RA+CCR7+ population that excluded TemRA cells. The donors were healthy, HIV-negative adults with no recently reported acute infections or vaccinations. Every donor was a Caucasian adult residing in Nashville, Tennessee, USA. Blood was collected by leukapheresis, and PBMCs were isolated by Ficoll-Histopaque density gradient centrifugation and then cryopreserved in liquid nitrogen vapor phase. Purity and quantity of every magnetically sorted T cell population were checked by analytical flow cytometry. Each sorted fraction had its genomic DNA isolated and then quantified by UV absorbance on a Nanodrop 2000c. At the junction V is shortened by 5 bases and J by 2 bases; bases outside the gene matches: 10. From cysteine to phenylalanine, the CDR3 is 15 amino acids long. Kept here is only the CDR3 DNA, which spans 45 bases and is read in frame from base 1. The CDR1 and CDR2 encoded by the germline V gene are SGHRS and YFSETQ.

Using the deep immunoSEQ assay, TCR CDR3 regions were amplified from genomic DNA by multiplex PCR. Extracted genomic DNA from each cell subset was spread evenly across all wells of several immunoSEQ 96-well plates, with each plate serving as a replicate. For sorted subsets, about 210 ng of genomic DNA, equivalent to 25,000 to 35,000 T cell genomes, went into each replicate PCR. Purified libraries were measured with a Qubit 3.0 fluorometer, size-checked on a Bioanalyzer 2100, and measured again with the KAPA Library Quantification kit. Each immunoSEQ 96-well plate was sequenced on its own single-read 150-cycle Illumina NextSeq 550 flow cell. As for the authors' bioinformatics: Because only junctional sequences without quality scores were contained in the immunoSEQ output, filtering matching that applied to full-length reads could not be performed. Sequences were annotated with PyIR, a Python wrapper for IgBLAST v1.9, and V/J genes and CDR3 were assigned using IMGT germline references. Reads were filtered out if the reads had weak V/J assignments (E-value above 1e-6), no CDR3, stop codons, out-of-frame junctions, or ambiguous translated residues. V3J clonotypes were defined as sequences sharing the same inferred V gene, J gene, and CDR3 amino acid sequence. The percentage overlap between two repertoires was calculated by dividing the number of shared unique clonotypes by the size of the smaller repertoire. RTK rarefaction, the Chao1 estimator, and Recon v2.1 estimates of unobserved clonotypes were used to assess repertoire richness. For all TCRbeta clonotypes obtained by the gDNA method from several donors, generation probabilities were computed with OLGA. The immuneACCESS repertoire file appears here via TCRdb, limited to in-frame rearrangements. These files lack a portion of the clones; in checked studies, under half of the deficit traces to unresolved V genes, and the cause of the others is not known. V and J calls and clone size are given by that table; D and trimming were obtained from the DNA. This sample has around 2,000,000 clones in its table, and 85% to 95% of those were observed once. The ten largest account for 1% to 1.5% of the sample.

This TCR was sampled from a man between 18 and 29 years old in good health. The chain employs TRBV5-1 and TRBJ2-7; TRBD2 fits 7 bases in the junction. Specimen: naive CD8+ T cells sorted from blood. According to the study, the label for this sample's cell subset or site signals: CD45RA+CCR7+. The CDR3 region reads CASSLGAGTTYEQYF. The DNA reads TGCGCCAGCAGTCTCGGGGCTGGGACTACCTACGAGCAGTACTTC.